This entry is about one T cell receptor beta chain. Antigen specificity is unknown. This sample was taken from a study of shared clonotypes between healthy human individuals. General observations from the study: Among non-shared clonotypes, generation probabilities were lower than among those shared by all four donors.

As originally analysed: Junction-only sequences without quality scores were provided by ImmunoSEQ, so filtering was different. Assay used: immunoSEQ multiplex PCR; TCRdb lists only in-frame clones, some missing. D and trimming come from the DNA, and the V and J calls and clone size come from that table. The table includes 1,400,000 or so clones, less than 99% detected once. The germline V gene has CDR1 SNHLY and CDR2 FYNNEI. Trimming removed 7 bases from V and 3 bases from J, with 10 bases in between. The CDR3 sequence is 13 residues long. The sample taken for sequencing was naive CD4+ T cells sorted from blood. Subset here: CD45RA+ positively selected. The chain recombines TRBV2 with TRBJ1-5; D gene uncertain. This TCR was sampled from a man aged 25-45 years in good health. CDR3 coding DNA: TGTGCCAGCAACCAACAATTCAATCAGCCCCAGCATTTT. It encodes CASNQQFNQPQHF.